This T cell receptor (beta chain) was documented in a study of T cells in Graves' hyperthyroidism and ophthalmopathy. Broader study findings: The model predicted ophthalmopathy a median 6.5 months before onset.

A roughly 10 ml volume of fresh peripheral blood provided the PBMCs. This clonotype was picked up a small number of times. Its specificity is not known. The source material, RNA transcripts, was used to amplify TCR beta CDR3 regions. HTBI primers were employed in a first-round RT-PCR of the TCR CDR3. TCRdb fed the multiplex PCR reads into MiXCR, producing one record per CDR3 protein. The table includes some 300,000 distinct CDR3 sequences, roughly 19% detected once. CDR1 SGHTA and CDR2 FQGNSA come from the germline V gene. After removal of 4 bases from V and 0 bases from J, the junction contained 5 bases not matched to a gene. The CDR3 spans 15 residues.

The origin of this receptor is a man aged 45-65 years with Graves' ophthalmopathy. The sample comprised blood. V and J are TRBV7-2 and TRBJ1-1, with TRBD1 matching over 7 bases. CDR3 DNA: TGTGCCAGCAGCTATATGACAGGGTTGAACACTGAAGCTTTCTTT. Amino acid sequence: CASSYMTGLNTEAFF.